This entry describes one TCR beta chain. As yet, its antigen is unknown. This sample was taken from a study of T cells in localized non-small cell lung cancer. Study results and limitations: Heterogeneity stays possible, as sequencing covered only one tumor region. Higher adjacent-lung clonality was associated with shorter survival. Appearing in adjacent lung were a median approximately 50 of the top 100 tumor clones. Tumor trailed uninvolved adjacent lung in T cell clonality, which peaked there.

Data came from immunoSEQ multiplex PCR; TCRdb stores just in-frame clones and leaves some out. The sample comprises roughly 23,000 clones, approximately 91% of which are singletons, and 13% rests with the top ten. The sequence derives from a male donor older than 55 with stage I lung adenocarcinoma. Here the sequenced sample was peripheral blood, taken before any cancer treatment.

This CDR3 is CASSPLSTASSYNEQFF. For the CDR3, the DNA is TGTGCCAGCTCACCACTTTCTACCGCGAGCTCCTACAATGAGCAGTTCTTC. This chain links TRBV18 with TRBJ2-1; D uncertain. V lost 1 base to trimming and J lost 0 bases, with 13 bases between them. Germline V gene sequence: CDR1 KGHSH, CDR2 LQKENI. The CDR3 contains 17 residues.